These 21 T cell receptor beta chains originate from one sample sequenced in a study of T-cell reconstitution after alpha-beta-depleted transplantation in children. Preparing the TCRbeta library involved the use of unique molecular identifiers. Using its own MiXCR run on the PCR reads, TCRdb lists one record per CDR3 protein. Among some 550,000 distinct CDR3 sequences, 20% to 25% were seen once, and the ten largest hold 14%. The sample here was PBMCs, mostly from graft donor cells, taken 360 days after TCRalphabeta/CD19-depleted stem cell transplant. The receptors were gathered from a boy younger than two who had a stem cell transplant for acute myeloid leukemia, so the T cells may come from the graft donor.

This clonotype was observed many times. CDR3 nucleotides: TGTGCCAGCAGTTTTGGAAGGGTGGCAGATACGCAGTATTTT. Residues: CASSFGRVADTQYF. The J gene is TRBJ2-3, the V gene TRBV12-3 or TRBV12-4; no firm D call. The CDR3 spans 14 residues. With 3 bases removed from V and 4 bases from J, the gap between germline ends came to 11 bases.

The rearrangement uses TRBV6-2 or TRBV6-3 and TRBJ2-6; D uncertain. Between the trimmed V and J ends, which lost 8 bases and 4 bases, there was a span of 9 bases. Germline V gene sequence: CDR1 MNHEY, CDR2 SVGEGT. This CDR3 is 13 amino acids long. The CDR3 sequence: CASARRGANVLTF. DNA for the CDR3: TGTGCCAGCGCTCGGAGAGGGGCCAACGTCCTGACTTTC.

This clonotype was found once. The chain recombines TRBV4-3 with TRBJ2-7, with D unclear. From germline, CDR1 is LGHNA and CDR2 YSLEER. CDR3 length equals 14 residues. Trimming took off 0 bases at V and 3 bases at J, with 9 bases between the two ends. CDR3 sequence (DNA): TGCGCCAGCAGCCAAGATCGGTATCTCTACGAGCAGTACTTC. This sequence encodes CASSQDRYLYEQYF.

The rearrangement links TRBV6-5 to TRBJ2-5; 10 bases agree with TRBD1. This CDR3 is 17 amino acids long. CDR1 MNHEY and CDR2 SVGAGI come from the germline V gene. Trimming took 0 bases from V and 2 from J; bases not matched to a gene: 6. The CDR3 here is CASSYSDRGVGQETQYF. In nucleotides, the CDR3 is TGTGCCAGCAGTTACTCGGACAGGGGGGTTGGACAAGAGACCCAGTACTTC.

The chain is built from TRBV7-2 and TRBJ2-1, with no clear D. Trimming cost V 5 bases and J 9 bases, with 11 bases left between them. CDR3 size: 12 residues. CDR1 is SGHTA and CDR2 is FQGNSA in the germline V gene. The CDR3 DNA follows: TGTGCCAGCAGCCCAGAGGTGGGTGAGCAGTTCTTC. It translates to CASSPEVGEQFF.

This clonotype was picked up a small number of times. The chain combines TRBV7-9 with TRBJ2-2; TRBD1 matches at 9 bases. With V trimmed by 6 bases and J by 7 bases, 9 bases remained unmatched. The CDR3 runs to 15 residues. CDR1 and CDR2 (germline): SEHNR, FQNEAQ (reference sequence). Written as DNA, the CDR3 is TGTGCCAGCAGTTACCTGACAGGGGGGAACGGGGAGCTGTTTTTT. Protein product: CASSYLTGGNGELFF.

This clonotype was picked up many times. V is TRBV4-1 and J is TRBJ2-1; a weak D match, TRBD2 (5 bases). The CDR3 has 17 residues. The V end lost 4 bases, the J end lost 2 bases, and 18 bases lay between the germline ends. Per germline, CDR1 MGHRA and CDR2 YSYEKL. The CDR3 DNA reads TGCGCCAGCAGCCCGCTGGCTGGGCTAGCCGCCTACAATGAGCAGTTCTTC. This gives the protein CASSPLAGLAAYNEQFF.

This clonotype was observed at least ten times. V gene TRBV3-1 combines with J gene TRBJ2-3; 9 nucleotides line up with TRBD2. There are 15 residues in the CDR3. Trimming took 5 bases from V and 4 from J; bases not matched to a gene: 7. Germline V CDR1 and CDR2: LGHDT, YNNKEL (reference sequence). CDR3 region: CASSDGTSFPDTQYF. The CDR3 DNA sequence: TGTGCCAGCAGCGACGGGACTAGCTTTCCAGATACGCAGTATTTT.

In its sample, this clonotype was seen many times. The chain employs TRBV10-3 and TRBJ1-2; D unresolved. The CDR3 has 13 amino acids. Trimming took 1 base from V and 2 from J, leaving 5 bases between them. Germline V gene lookup returns CDR1 ENHRY and CDR2 SYGVKD. Written as DNA, the CDR3 is TGTGCCATCAGTGAGTTACAGAACTATGGCTACACCTTC. Translated: CAISELQNYGYTF.

This clonotype was seen ten or more times. CDR3 DNA: TGCAGTGCTCGGACAGGGTTTGCCGGGGAGCTGTTTTTT. Its translation: CSARTGFAGELFF. This chain uses TRBV20-1 with TRBJ2-2; TRBD1 matches at 8 bases. J lost 6 bases, V lost 5 bases, and 5 bases had no gene match. Germline CDR1 DFQATT, CDR2 SNEGSKA (reference sequence). The CDR3 runs to 13 residues.

This clonotype was seen many times. V gene TRBV6-2 or TRBV6-3 combines with J gene TRBJ2-3; 12 positions agree with TRBD2. J was trimmed by 0 bases and V by 2 bases; bases with no gene match: 6. CDR1 is MNHEY, CDR2 SVGEGT, per germline. The CDR3 is made up of 18 amino acids. The CDR3 loop is CASSYGLAGLVSTDTQYF. The CDR3 coding sequence is TGTGCCAGCAGTTACGGACTAGCGGGGCTCGTGAGCACAGATACGCAGTATTTT.

This clonotype was observed at least ten times. CDR3 coding DNA: TGTGCCAGCAGTTACTGGACAGGGAAGAACAATGAGCAGTTCTTC. It yields the protein CASSYWTGKNNEQFF. The V call is TRBV6-5, the J call TRBJ2-1; TRBD1 matches 8 bases. The CDR3 spans 15 residues. V shed 1 base and J 5 bases; nucleotides not matched to a gene: 4. Germline V gene lookup returns CDR1 MNHEY and CDR2 SVGAGI.

This clonotype was recorded a few times. V and J are TRBV20-1 and TRBJ1-1; possible D gene TRBD1, 5 bases. This CDR3 is 14 amino acids long. V was clipped by 5 bases and J by 7 bases, with 20 bases between them. Germline CDR1 is DFQATT and CDR2 is SNEGSKA (reference sequence). The DNA for the CDR3 is TGCAGTGCTGGGGGGGATCTTCCGAGGTTTGAAGCTTTCTTT. The encoded protein is CSAGGDLPRFEAFF.

In its sample, this clonotype was seen many times. V and J are TRBV20-1 and TRBJ2-5, with D maybe TRBD2 (6 bases). CDR3 length: 13 amino acids. In germline, CDR1 is DFQATT, CDR2 SNEGSKA (reference sequence). Trimming cost V 6 bases and J 6 bases, with 17 bases left between them. CDR3 sequence reads: CSATRPGRKTQYF. CDR3 nucleotide sequence: TGCAGTGCCACCCGGCCAGGGAGGAAGACCCAGTACTTC.

This clonotype has just a few counts. The chain recombines TRBV29-1 with TRBJ2-1, with D uncertain. Trimming removed 4 bases from V and 0 bases from J, with 7 bases in between. The CDR3 has 13 amino acids. Germline V CDR1 and CDR2: SQVTM, ANQGSEA. The CDR3 DNA sequence: TGCAGCGTTGTTTGGTACTCCTACAATGAGCAGTTCTTC. Its protein is CSVVWYSYNEQFF.

There are a few counts of this clonotype. The rearrangement joins TRBV6-5 to TRBJ1-2; a weak D match, TRBD1 (6 bases). Trimming stripped 1 base from V and 8 bases from J, with 11 bases between. The CDR3 loop spans 13 amino acids. Germline-derived CDR1 and CDR2 are MNHEY and SVGAGI. The CDR3 DNA sequence: TGTGCCAGCAGTTACTTTACAGGGCAAGGCTACACCTTC. Amino acid sequence: CASSYFTGQGYTF.

This clonotype was observed many times. J is TRBJ2-5 and V is TRBV28; either TRBD1 or TRBD2 may supply D (5 bases each). CDR1 MDHEN and CDR2 SYDVKM come from the germline V gene. The length of the CDR3 is 14 residues. Trimming stripped 7 bases from V and 2 bases from J, with 14 bases between. The CDR3 region has the DNA TGTGCCAGCATCCGAGGGGATTGGCAAGAGACCCAGTACTTC. Protein product: CASIRGDWQETQYF.

This clonotype showed up many times. This chain connects TRBV12-3 or TRBV12-4 to TRBJ2-3; 8 bases are a match to TRBD2. V was pared by 5 bases and J by 6 bases, with 10 bases of the junction left unmatched. CDR3 size: 15 residues. The CDR3 loop is CASSPTGGLGDTQYF. DNA of the CDR3: TGTGCCAGCAGTCCCACGGGGGGGCTAGGGGATACGCAGTATTTT.

The V and J genes are TRBV12-3 or TRBV12-4 and TRBJ1-4; no clear D gene. The CDR3 contains 13 residues. V gave up 3 bases and J gave up 5 bases, with 7 bases separating them. In DNA form, the CDR3 reads TGTGCCAGCAGTTTGTTAGCGAATGAAAAACTGTTTTTT. It yields the protein CASSLLANEKLFF.

This clonotype was seen a handful of times. The chain uses TRBV6-5 and TRBJ1-1, with D possibly matching TRBD1 (5 bases). Germline assignment: CDR1 MNHEY and CDR2 SVGAGI. The V end was cut by 5 bases, the J end by 3 bases, with 19 bases between. This CDR3 comprises 16 residues. The CDR3: CASSPPVVEGHTEAFF. The DNA of the CDR3 is TGTGCCAGCAGTCCCCCTGTTGTGGAGGGGCACACTGAAGCTTTCTTT.

For the CDR3, the DNA is TGCGCCAGCAGCTCACGACAGGAGAATGGCTACACCTTC. It codes for CASSSRQENGYTF. This chain links TRBV5-1 with TRBJ1-2; D perhaps matches TRBD1 (6 bases). Germline V gene sequence: CDR1 SGHRS, CDR2 YFSETQ. The CDR3 spans 13 residues. V lost 3 bases and J 6 bases, leaving 12 bases between the germline ends.